This T cell receptor (beta chain) was sequenced in a study of cytomegalovirus exposure and HLA in healthy donors listed by TCRdb under 2017. Study-wide context: According to an earlier analysis of around 600 of the donors, about 170 million T cells yielded over 90 million unique TCR beta sequences and approximately 300 Gb of sequence data. Approximately 310 gigabases of sequencing data and approximately 93 million unique TCR sequences were included in an early release covering about 620 HLA-typed donors. Among the approximately 430 genotyped donors, approximately 82% belonged to the genetic ancestry cluster associated with self-reported Caucasian donors. The study was designed to test whether signatures of past pathogen exposure could be identified by cataloging public T cell receptors. The study used immunosequencing to profile the T cell repertoires of several hundred subjects and linked those repertoires to cytomegalovirus serostatus. A separate validation cohort of roughly 130 different subjects was used in addition to the approximately 670-subject first cohort. The study combined high-throughput TCR immunosequencing, statistical association of individual TCRs with disease status, and machine learning to predict cytomegalovirus infection status. A later analysis re-analyzed previously published TCR beta repertoires from hundreds of donors and added high-resolution HLA genotyping to study TCR occurrence patterns. Rather than using new phenotypic data, the later analysis identified candidate immune exposures from TCR beta sequences and from how often those sequences occurred across donors. In an earlier analysis of a few hundred of the donors, high-throughput TCR beta sequencing was used to judge whether each TCR beta V gene segment behaved as functional or pseudogenic. Alongside the repertoire data, information on donor age, sex, ethnicity and CMV serostatus was compiled. A later genetic analysis used genome-wide SNP genotypes for about 65% of the 666 donors, treating that subset as a discovery cohort. Every discovery cohort repertoire had been produced on one sequencing platform. HLA typing covered class I and class II loci at four-digit resolution. Typing coverage differed by locus: A, B, C, DRB1 and DQB1 were typed in about 620-630 donors, DQA1 in about 500, DPA1 in some 610, and DPB1 in roughly 470. A handful of DR-DQ haplotypes were handled as single units for association and clustering because linkage in the cohort was strong. On average, about 240,000 unique TCR beta nucleotide sequences were sequenced per donor among several hundred genotyped donors of the cohort, with roughly 19% of those sequences being non-productive. General findings and caveats noted by the study authors: According to a later analysis, TCR association rates differed among HLA loci, with DRB1 alleles showing the most associated TCRs and HLA-C alleles showing the fewest. The study gave a list of 150 to 200 TCR beta chains associated with cytomegalovirus. V-gene and J-gene trimming of TCR beta chains was associated with a missense DCLRE1C variant in a later genetic analysis, and the association was replicated in an independent cohort. In a later analysis, HLA-associated TCR beta chains showed more clonal expansion and lower generation probabilities than non-associated chains that were equally common. Around 16 rarely observed V segments, including chromosome 9 orphons, were excluded from the earlier analysis of some 590 of the donors because counts were too low. At a false discovery rate of 0.05, a later analysis linked roughly 17,000 TCR beta sequences to specific HLA alleles. In a later analysis, several top co-occurrence clusters were reported to appear linked to parvovirus B19, influenza, CMV and Epstein-Barr virus. In both the original and validation cohorts, the classifier was reported to diagnose cytomegalovirus status with high specificity and sensitivity. Only TCR beta chains were sequenced in this cohort, and the absence of alpha or paired-chain data limited detectable features. Because some donors lacked HLA typing at each locus, the association tests relied only on the typed subset. Most CMV-associated TCR beta chains appeared to be HLA-restricted in a later analysis, and the HLA associations seemed to be driven largely by CMV exposure. Correlated functional status among segregating V segments might be attributable to linkage disequilibrium, but an unknown experimental factor could not be ruled out. An earlier analysis of approximately 600 of the donors showed that most TCR beta V segments appeared in productive rearrangements either about 87% or about 30% of the time, which broadly matched IMGT annotations. Three of the identified cytomegalovirus-associated TCR beta chains were confirmed in vitro to be specific for cytomegalovirus antigens. A further reported finding was that TCR beta sequences accurately predicted the HLA-A and HLA-B alleles for most subjects in the first cohort. According to the authors, the approach could potentially be generalized to other disease states and immunological phenotypes. A group of highly shared sequence variants was considered likely to be a technical artifact of the sequencing pipeline. The 87-base-pair reads could not distinguish some IMGT-functional V segments, including TRBV6-2 and TRBV6-3, so those segments were excluded. Presence/absence analyses assumed roughly uniform sequencing depth across donors, an assumption that may not hold. Immune exposure information for the cohort was limited to CMV serostatus. Strong co-occurrence of HLA alleles, especially DR and DQ, made assigning TCR associations to individual alleles difficult. Compared with the roughly 700-donor mean, donors in an Asian-associated ancestry cluster had fewer N-insertions in productive TCRs, according to a later genetic analysis. Most TCR sequences were seen in very few donors, while some public TCRs were found in many individuals.

In total, 666 healthy bone marrow donors made up the cohort. All cohort members were sampled while nominally healthy, although unrecorded immune exposures were likely present. The donor was CMV seronegative and was included in the group of hundreds of seronegative cohort members. A peripheral blood sample was collected from each donor, and TCR beta sequencing was performed on peripheral blood mononuclear cells. The Qiagen DNeasy Blood Extraction Kit was used to extract genomic DNA from the blood cell samples. V was cut back by 0 bases and J by 2 bases, leaving a gap of 11 bases between them. The CDR3 goes from the cysteine to the phenylalanine over 15 residues. This entry keeps only the CDR3 DNA: 45 bases, framed from base 1. The germline V gene specifies SGHRS as CDR1 and YFSETQ as CDR2. Turning to this clone: Its recognized antigen is unknown. There are no base qualities to consult, and no much larger clone falls within one base.

Preparation of the library involved the immunoSEQ multiplex PCR assay. The multiplex PCR relied on a mix of 60 forward primers for TCR Vbeta segments and 13 reverse primers for TCR Jbeta segments. A multiplex PCR assay on genomic DNA amplified the CDR3 region of rearranged TCR beta genes. The Illumina HiSeq System was used to sequence the amplified TCR beta libraries as 87-base-pair reads. From the authors' description of their analysis: Across the 666 repertoires, a later analysis counted approximately 83 million unique TCR beta chains, roughly 11 million of which were shared by at least two donors. A nearest-neighbor algorithm error-corrected the raw reads and collapsed the reads into unique sequences, merging closely related sequences to remove PCR and sequencing errors. CDR3 sequences were aligned to IMGT reference sequences to assign V, D and J gene segments. For a sequence to be retained, at least a six-nucleotide match to both a V gene segment and a J gene segment was required. Rearrangements were called productive when the CDR3 lacked stop codons and stayed in frame with V and J; all others were non-productive. Following IMGT convention, CDR3 was defined as the stretch from the second conserved V-encoded cysteine to the conserved J-encoded phenylalanine. Sequences without an unambiguous match to a single V gene segment were excluded from the earlier analysis of over 500 of the donors. In an earlier analysis of several hundred of the donors, V segments were called functional above 56.7% productive rearrangements and were called segregating when the between-donor standard deviation exceeded 5%. To diagnose cytomegalovirus status from the catalog of TCR beta chain sequences, a statistical classification framework was built. In a later analysis, TCR nucleotide sequences were compared against IMGT/GENE-DB human TR gene sequences so that V and J genes could be assigned. A later analysis assigned CDR3 sequences and most-parsimonious VDJ recombination scenarios with the TCRdist pipeline. In a later analysis, every TCR beta chain was defined by the combination of its CDR3 amino acid sequence and its V-gene family, and reads without a unique V-gene family were dropped. To address suspected cross-contamination and a sequencing artifact, a later analysis removed several hundred highly shared, low-generation-probability nucleotide sequences. A later analysis calculated a clonal expansion index for each public chain from normalized within-repertoire ranks of inferred template counts. A later analysis computed generation probabilities with a VDJ recombination model fitted to out-of-frame rearrangements, and checked the results against IGoR. In a later analysis, TCR-TCR, TCR-HLA and TCR-CMV co-occurrence was scored with hypergeometric tests, and a repertoire-size bias correction was applied to TCR pairs. False discovery rates were estimated in a later analysis by permuting HLA or CMV assignments 20 times. In a later analysis, co-occurring TCRs were grouped using DBSCAN, and TCRdist sequence similarity was added for clustering within HLA-allele-positive subsets. Co-occurrence clustering excluded repertoires with fewer than 30,000 or more than 120,000 public chains, plus five with anomalous nucleotide sharing. TCRdb carries this immuneACCESS record with in-frame sequences only. Its versions omit some clonotypes, under half of them owing to an unresolved V gene in the studies checked, with the rest unexplained. For V, J and clone size, that table is used; D and trimming come from the DNA. Present in this sample are more than 110,000 clones, roughly four fifths of which were seen just once. Clones ranked in the top ten supply 1% to 1.5% of the sample.

Here the chain combines TRBV5-1 and TRBJ1-1, with the D gene not clear enough to name. The sample was PBMCs. This clonotype was sampled from a woman aged 40 to 50 in good health and CMV-seronegative. The nucleotide sequence is TGCGCCAGCAGCTTGGCTCCGGGTGCTAACACTGAAGCTTTCTTT. It codes for CASSLAPGANTEAFF.